The sequence of this TCR beta chain was determined in a study of molecular identifiers for immune sequencing clone quantification. CDR1 is SGHRS and CDR2 is YFSETQ in the germline V gene. This CDR3 has 17 residues. With 10%, 30% or 50% of RNA, about 20,000 to 1,100,000 naive CD8 T cells were sequenced. Sorting captured naive CD8 T cells as CD8+CD4-CCR7+CD45RA+. Previously published methods and listed TCR primers were used for the bulk TCR libraries. MiXCR, applied by TCRdb to the PCR reads, yields one record per CDR3 protein. Of approximately 630,000 distinct CDR3 sequences detected, roughly 27% appear once; the ten largest clones hold about 0.8%. A remark on this clonotype: The junction shows a germline mismatch at one end, possibly a read error.

The gene calls are TRBV5-1 and TRBJ1-2; D gene uncertain. Sequencing input: naive CD8+ T cells from blood, with Jurkat cell RNA spiked in. Subset described: FACS-sorted CD8+CD4-CCR7+CD45RA+ naive T cells. The clonotype originates from a human donor in good health. Some libraries in this study had Jurkat cell RNA spiked in. The CDR3 DNA is TGCGCCAGCGGCTTGTCGCCCGATTGGATGGCGAACTATGGGTACACCTTC. It yields the protein CASGLSPDWMANYGYTF.